A selection of T cell receptor beta chains follows, all from one sample in a study of cytomegalovirus exposure and HLA in healthy donors. The table came from immunoSEQ multiplex PCR; TCRdb's copy has only in-frame clones and leaves some out. The data hold 140,000 to 150,000 clones, with around 9.6% observed a single time. Sequenced material: PBMCs. Source of these receptors: a male donor in good health and CMV-seronegative. The CDR3 runs from the conserved cysteine through the conserved F or W. A D gene is named only where the DNA matches it firmly. Expanded clones are given a class, and other clones once, few, many or no size at all.

v_call	j_call	clone_size	d_call	cdr3_aa	cdr3_nt
TRBV2	TRBJ2-7	few	NA	CASSENPPEYF	TGTGCCAGCAGTGAAAACCCACCAGAGTACTTC
TRBV28	TRBJ1-6	NA	NA	CASSPLGSGDSPLHF	TGTGCCAGCAGTCCCTTGGGATCGGGGGATTCACCCCTCCACTTT
TRBV18	TRBJ1-1	few	TRBD1	CASSPQGGMGAFF	TGTGCCAGCTCACCTCAAGGGGGCATGGGAGCTTTCTTT
TRBV7-3	TRBJ2-3	NA	NA	CASSLTSEASPGDTQYF	TGTGCCAGCAGCTTAACAAGCGAGGCTAGCCCCGGTGATACGCAGTATTTT
TRBV27	TRBJ1-6	few	TRBD1	CASTQRYISGQGMDSPLHF	TGTGCCAGCACCCAAAGATATATTTCGGGACAGGGGATGGATTCACCCCTCCACTTT
TRBV5-1	TRBJ1-2	NA	TRBD1	CASSLVRGQGYTF	TGCGCCAGCAGCTTGGTCAGGGGGCAGGGCTACACCTTC
TRBV7-3	TRBJ2-1	few	TRBD2	CASSLRGGGTYNEQFF	TGTGCCAGCAGCTTAAGAGGCGGGGGGACTTACAATGAGCAGTTCTTC
TRBV19	TRBJ2-5	few	NA	CASSIGGGETQYF	TGTGCCAGTAGTATTGGGGGGGGCGAGACCCAGTACTTC
TRBV6-6	TRBJ2-3	few	NA	CASSYSRYSNQPQYF	TGTGCCAGCAGTTATAGTAGATATAGCAATCAGCCCCAGTATTTT
TRBV7-9	TRBJ2-7	few	TRBD2	CASSFGTSGSSYEQYF	TGTGCCAGCAGCTTTGGGACTAGCGGGAGCTCCTACGAGCAGTACTTC
TRBV4-3	TRBJ1-2	few	NA	CASSQGEPTLNYGHTF	TGCGCCAGCAGCCAAGGGGAGCCCACATTAAACTATGGCCACACCTTC
TRBV2	TRBJ2-1	NA	TRBD2	CASSVRNSGSTHYNEQFF	TGTGCCAGCAGTGTGCGGAATAGCGGGAGCACTCATTACAATGAGCAGTTCTTC
TRBV19	TRBJ2-2	NA	NA	CASSIAPAYSDTGELFF	TGTGCCAGTAGTATAGCCCCCGCCTACTCGGACACCGGGGAGCTGTTTTTT
TRBV5-6	TRBJ2-7	NA	TRBD2	CASSHYSRKRGALHEQYF	TGTGCCAGCAGCCACTACAGTCGAAAGCGGGGGGCGCTCCACGAGCAGTACTTC
TRBV5-4	TRBJ2-5	few	NA	CASSLERGGETQYF	TGTGCCAGCAGCTTGGAACGGGGTGGGGAGACCCAGTACTTC
TRBV5-6	TRBJ1-3	few	TRBD1	CASSVPRTGGSGNTIYF	TGTGCCAGCAGCGTACCCCGGACAGGAGGCTCTGGAAACACCATATATTTT
TRBV9	TRBJ1-1	NA	NA	CASSVADLRTATEAFF	TGTGCCAGCAGCGTAGCCGACTTAAGGACAGCCACTGAAGCTTTCTTT
TRBV11-3	TRBJ1-1	NA	NA	CASSYTGYTEAFF	TGTGCCAGCAGCTATACAGGGTACACTGAAGCTTTCTTT
TRBV19	TRBJ1-2	few	NA	CASRSEDSFYGYTF	TGTGCCAGTCGAAGTGAAGACAGCTTCTATGGCTACACCTTC
TRBV28	TRBJ1-4	few	TRBD1	CASSQHRQGSNEKLFF	TGTGCCAGCAGTCAGCACCGACAGGGCTCCAATGAAAAACTGTTTTTT
TRBV9	TRBJ2-7	NA	TRBD2	CASSSREGPYEQYF	TGTGCCAGCAGCTCTCGGGAGGGCCCCTACGAGCAGTACTTC
TRBV1	TRBJ2-1	NA	NA	CTSSHPLVPSGERGEQFF	TGCACCAGCAGCCATCCTCTGGTCCCTAGCGGGGAAAGAGGTGAGCAGTTCTTC
TRBV5-1	TRBJ1-6	NA	TRBD1	CASSQGQGNSPLHF	TGCGCCAGCAGCCAAGGACAGGGTAATTCACCCCTCCACTTT
TRBV28	TRBJ2-3	NA	TRBD2	CASSVVVGSPTSGRVGASTDTQYF	TGTGCCAGCAGCGTCGTTGTAGGATCCCCGACTAGCGGGAGAGTGGGGGCTAGCACAGATACGCAGTATTTT
TRBV10-3	TRBJ2-4	NA	TRBD1	CAISGTGESKNIQYF	TGTGCCATCAGTGGAACAGGGGAATCCAAAAACATTCAGTACTTC